The 4 T cell receptor beta chains presented below share a single source sample, sequenced in a study of T cell responses to AZD1222 COVID-19 vaccine. Using immunoSEQ multiplex PCR, the repertoire was profiled, and TCRdb retains in-frame clones only, with some absent. The data show around 65,000 clones, about four fifths seen once. The input for sequencing was peripheral blood, taken 28 days after the second AZD1222 dose. The receptor set was obtained from an adult who received the AZD1222 COVID-19 vaccine.

The count of this clone is one. The chain is built from TRBV9 and TRBJ1-4; D possibly corresponds to TRBD1 (6 bases). Trimming removed 3 bases from V and 8 bases from J, with 14 bases in between. This CDR3 comprises 14 residues. Looked up from germline, CDR1 is SGDLS and CDR2 is YYNGEE. CDR3 in amino acids: CASSARLGGEKLFF. In DNA form, the CDR3 reads TGTGCCAGCAGCGCCAGGTTAGGGGGAGAAAAACTGTTTTTT.

The V and J genes are TRBV10-3 and TRBJ1-1; no clear D. The V end lost 3 bases, the J end lost 5 bases, and 13 bases lay between the germline ends. Per the germline V gene, CDR1 is ENHRY and CDR2 is SYGVKD. The CDR3 has 14 residues. The CDR3 is CAISDGVERTEAFF. In DNA form, the CDR3 reads TGTGCCATCAGTGATGGTGTAGAGAGGACTGAAGCTTTCTTT.

J is TRBJ1-2 and V is TRBV11-1, with 8 bases identical to TRBD1. Germline V gene data show CDR1 as SGHAT and CDR2 as FQDESV (reference sequence). The CDR3 has 13 amino acids. The trim removed 5 bases at V and 8 bases at J, leaving 7 bases unmatched. In nucleotides, the CDR3 is TGTGCCAGCAGCAGAGACAGGGGCGGGGGCTACACCTTC. Translation: CASSRDRGGGYTF.

V usage is TRBV2 and J usage is TRBJ2-5, with D possibly being TRBD1 (5 bases). This CDR3 has 14 residues. Germline loops: CDR1 SNHLY, CDR2 FYNNEI. With 5 bases removed from V and 1 base from J, the gap between germline ends came to 11 bases. This chain's CDR3 is CASSPDRVQETQYF. DNA of the CDR3: TGTGCCAGCAGTCCCGACAGAGTCCAAGAGACCCAGTACTTC.